The 19 T cell receptor beta chains below come from one sample, sequenced in a study of blood T cell repertoires in COVID-19. Using immunoSEQ multiplex PCR, the repertoire was profiled, and TCRdb retains in-frame clones only, with some absent. The repertoire consists of over 400,000 clones, with approximately 83% occurring once and the leading ten covering 3.2%. Specimen: peripheral blood. Every receptor here comes from a human donor in a cohort sampled during active COVID-19.

The chain uses TRBV29-1 and TRBJ2-7; tentatively, D is TRBD1 (6 bases). The ends were cut back, 2 bases at V and 7 bases at J, with 15 bases in the middle. CDR3 length: 13 residues. CDR1 and CDR2 from the germline V gene are SQVTM and ANQGSEA. DNA of the CDR3: TGCAGCGTTGAACACCGGCTTAGGGGGGAGCAGTACTTC. It yields the protein CSVEHRLRGEQYF.

The chain recombines TRBV29-1 with TRBJ2-1, with 9 bases aligning to TRBD1. Germline V lookup: CDR1 SQVTM, CDR2 ANQGSEA. This CDR3 has 15 residues. V trimming: 2 bases; J trimming: 7 bases; junction bases outside the gene matches: 9. CDR3 amino acids: CSVEITGGGWNEQFF. Here the CDR3 DNA reads TGCAGCGTTGAAATAACAGGGGGCGGTTGGAATGAGCAGTTCTTC.

The table lists this clone with a count of one. This chain joins TRBV7-2 and TRBJ2-1; D possibly corresponds to TRBD2 (6 bases). The germline CDR1 and CDR2 sequences are SGHTA and FQGNSA. This CDR3 comprises 16 residues. Trimming removed 1 base from V and 1 base from J, with 11 bases in between. This chain's CDR3 is CASSLGGGISYNEQFF. The CDR3 bases are TGTGCCAGCAGCTTAGGTGGCGGGATATCCTACAATGAGCAGTTCTTC.

The chain has TRBV19 and TRBJ2-1; D gene unclear. The germline V and J ends were trimmed by 4 bases and 6 bases, with 13 bases remaining between them. Germline-derived CDR1 and CDR2 are LNHDA and SQIVND (reference sequence). The CDR3 is 14 amino acids. In nucleotides, the CDR3 is TGTGCCAGTAGTAAGAATCGCCAGGCCAATGAGCAGTTCTTC. Its protein product is CASSKNRQANEQFF.

CDR3 loop: CASMLGTAGELFF. DNA for the CDR3: TGTGCCAGCATGCTAGGGACAGCCGGGGAGCTGTTTTTT. The rearrangement uses TRBV6-6 and TRBJ2-2; 7 nucleotides align to TRBD1. The CDR3 runs 13 residues. The trim removed 7 bases at V and 6 bases at J, leaving 5 bases unmatched. Germline CDR1 MNHNY, CDR2 SVGAGI (reference sequence).

The V gene is TRBV28, the J gene TRBJ2-7; tentatively, D is TRBD1 (5 bases). Looked up from germline, CDR1 is MDHEN and CDR2 is SYDVKM. V lost 3 bases to trimming and J lost 4 bases, with 16 bases between them. The CDR3 totals 15 residues. The CDR3: CASSFHRIGGYEQYF. In DNA form, the CDR3 reads TGTGCCAGCAGTTTTCACAGGATCGGCGGTTACGAGCAGTACTTC.

The CDR3 is CASSFSASLSTDTQYF. The DNA for the CDR3 is TGCGCCAGCAGCTTTTCGGCTAGCCTCAGCACAGATACGCAGTATTTT. This chain connects TRBV5-1 to TRBJ2-3, with D tentatively TRBD2 (5 bases). Germline V CDR1 and CDR2: SGHRS, YFSETQ. Trimming shortened V by 2 bases and J by 0 bases, and 13 bases separated the two germline ends. The CDR3 contains 16 residues.

The chain is built from TRBV12-3 or TRBV12-4 and TRBJ2-2, with unresolved D. The CDR3 is 13 residues long. V gave up 2 bases and J gave up 5 bases, with 6 bases separating them. The CDR3 nucleotides read TGTGCCAGCAGTTTAACGGTGACCGGGGAGCTGTTTTTT. Translation gives CASSLTVTGELFF.

This chain uses TRBV4-2 with TRBJ1-1, with D uncertain. Deletions cut 4 bases from V and 1 base from J, with 10 bases between. The CDR3 length is 14 residues. The germline V gene encodes CDR1 LGHNA and CDR2 YNFKEQ. The CDR3 sequence is CASSLGSANTEAFF. CDR3 nucleotide sequence: TGTGCCAGCAGCCTCGGGAGTGCGAACACTGAAGCTTTCTTT.

J is TRBJ1-5 and V is TRBV28, with D unclear. This CDR3 region has 16 residues. V was pared by 6 bases and J by 3 bases, with 18 bases between. The germline V gene encodes CDR1 MDHEN and CDR2 SYDVKM. Here the CDR3 reads CASRAGSPGYNQPQHF. DNA for the CDR3: TGTGCCAGCAGGGCCGGGTCCCCGGGTTACAATCAGCCCCAGCATTTT.

A single count supports this clone. V gene TRBV12-3 or TRBV12-4 combines with J gene TRBJ2-5; no reliable D call. With 5 bases removed from V and 5 bases from J, the gap between germline ends came to 12 bases. This CDR3 is built from 13 residues. The CDR3: CASSIRLGETQYF. In DNA, the CDR3 is TGTGCCAGCAGTATCCGTCTCGGGGAGACCCAGTACTTC.

This clone has more than one count but fewer than ten. The rearrangement joins TRBV15 to TRBJ1-4; D gene unclear. Germline V gene lookup returns CDR1 LNHNV and CDR2 YYDKDF (reference sequence). With 0 bases removed from V and 4 bases from J, the gap between germline ends came to 12 bases. The CDR3 totals 16 residues. The CDR3 sequence is CATSRDLLGINEKLFF. DNA for the CDR3: TGTGCCACCAGCAGAGATTTACTAGGTATTAATGAAAAACTGTTTTTT.

There are a few counts of this clone. The chain combines TRBV6-2 or TRBV6-3 with TRBJ2-3; D unclear. Trimming removed 1 base from V and 5 bases from J, with 13 bases in between. The CDR3 runs to 15 residues. Germline V gene data show CDR1 as MNHEY and CDR2 as SVGEGT. The DNA of the CDR3 is TGTGCCAGCAGTTACTGGCTAGTACTTAAAGATACGCAGTATTTT. As protein: CASSYWLVLKDTQYF.

The chain joins TRBV10-3 to TRBJ2-1, with a weak D call TRBD1 (5 bases). CDR1 ENHRY and CDR2 SYGVKD come from the germline V gene. The V end lost 6 bases, the J end lost 6 bases, and 15 bases lay between the germline ends. CDR3 length equals 14 residues. Here the CDR3 DNA reads TGTGCCATCAGGACGGATCAGGGCCCCAATGAGCAGTTCTTC. Encoded protein: CAIRTDQGPNEQFF.

The rearrangement uses TRBV6-1 and TRBJ2-7, with a weak D call TRBD1 (5 bases). This CDR3 region has 12 residues. V was pared by 3 bases and J by 12 bases, with 15 bases between. CDR1 MNHNS and CDR2 SASEGT come from the germline V gene. This CDR3 is CASSDRQLWGYF. Here the CDR3 DNA reads TGTGCCAGCAGTGATCGACAGCTCTGGGGGTACTTC.

The chain employs TRBV19 and TRBJ1-2; tentative D call: TRBD1 (6 bases). The CDR3 extends over 14 amino acids. Per germline, CDR1 LNHDA and CDR2 SQIVND (reference sequence). Deletions cut 3 bases from V and 8 bases from J, with 16 bases between. CDR3 nucleotide sequence: TGTGCCAGTAGTATTCGGGGGGCAGCTCGGGGCTACACCTTC. Its translation: CASSIRGAARGYTF.

The J gene is TRBJ2-2, the V gene TRBV14; TRBD2 matches at 8 bases. The CDR3 is made up of 16 amino acids. CDR1 SGHDN and CDR2 FVKESK come from the germline V gene. J gave up 4 bases and V 2 bases, and 6 bases lay outside the gene matches. CDR3 DNA: TGTGCCAGCAGCCAACTGGCGGGAGGAGCCACCGGGGAGCTGTTTTTT. It encodes CASSQLAGGATGELFF.

This clone was found once. The chain carries TRBV7-8 and TRBJ1-2; perhaps TRBD1 as D (6 bases). The CDR3 contains 15 residues. Looked up from germline, CDR1 is SGHVS and CDR2 is FQNEAQ. V was cut by 5 bases and J by 1 base, with 14 bases left in between. The CDR3 nucleotides read TGTGCCAGCAGCGCTAACAGGGATTTTAACTATGGCTACACCTTC. Amino acids: CASSANRDFNYGYTF.

This clone has at least ten counts. The J gene is TRBJ2-3, the V gene TRBV10-1; TRBD2 matches 11 bases. This CDR3 has 14 residues. The V gene's germline CDR1 is WNHNN and CDR2 SYGVQD (reference sequence). J was trimmed by 8 bases and V by 3 bases; bases with no gene match: 4. Here the CDR3 reads CASSEGTSGGTQYF. CDR3 DNA: TGCGCCAGCAGTGAAGGGACTAGCGGTGGTACGCAGTATTTT.